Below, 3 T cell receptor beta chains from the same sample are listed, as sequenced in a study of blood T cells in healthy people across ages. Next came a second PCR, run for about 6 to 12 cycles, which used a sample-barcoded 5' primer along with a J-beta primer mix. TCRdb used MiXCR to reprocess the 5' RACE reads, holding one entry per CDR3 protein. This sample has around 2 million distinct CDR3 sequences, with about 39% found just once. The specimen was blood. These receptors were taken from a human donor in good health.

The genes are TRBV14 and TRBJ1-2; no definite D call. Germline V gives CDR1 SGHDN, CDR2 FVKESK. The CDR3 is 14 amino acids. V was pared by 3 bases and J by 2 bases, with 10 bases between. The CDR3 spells CASSQRPDNYGYTF. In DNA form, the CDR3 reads TGTGCCAGCAGCCAGAGGCCAGACAACTATGGCTACACCTTC.

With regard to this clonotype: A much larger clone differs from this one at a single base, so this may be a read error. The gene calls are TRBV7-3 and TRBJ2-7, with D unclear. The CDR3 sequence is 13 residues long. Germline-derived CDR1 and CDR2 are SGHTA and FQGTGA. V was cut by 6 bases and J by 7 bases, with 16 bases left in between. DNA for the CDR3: TGTGCCAGCAGTCAAGGCACCTACAATGAGCAGTACTTC. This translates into CASSQGTYNEQYF.

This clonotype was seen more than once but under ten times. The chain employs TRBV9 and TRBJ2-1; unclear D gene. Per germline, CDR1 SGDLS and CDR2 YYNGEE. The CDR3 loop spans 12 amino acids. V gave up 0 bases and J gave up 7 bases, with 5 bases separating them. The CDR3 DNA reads TGTGCCAGCAGCGTAGCAGAGAATGAGCAGTTCTTC. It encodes CASSVAENEQFF.